What follows describes a single T cell receptor (beta chain). The clone's antigen remains unknown. Base qualities were left out, and no much larger clone turns up one base away. This entry comes from a study of CD8 T cells in ankylosing spondylitis (dated by TCRdb to 2017 to 2019). About the full investigation: The study profiled T cell receptor beta repertoires in healthy donors and ankylosing spondylitis patients to find disease-linked TCR variants. The full study cohort was made up of 25 to 30 ankylosing spondylitis patients and over 90 healthy donors. Peripheral blood samples were taken, and synovial fluid was additionally collected from ankylosing spondylitis patients. The investigation overall reported the following: A TCR beta motif of fewer than 10 highly homologous amino acid variants appeared characteristic of blood from ankylosing spondylitis patients. A CD8+ phenotype was shown by the disease-linked clones, which were found at relatively low frequencies in peripheral blood. According to the report, matched synovial fluid samples from ankylosing spondylitis patients were significantly enriched for the disease-linked clones. Some of the motif variants had been reported before in the synovial fluid and blood of reactive arthritis patients, a finding that suggests common disease-initiation mechanisms.

The germline V gene gives CDR1 as SGHAT and CDR2 as FQNNGV. V sheds 1 base and J sheds 3 bases, leaving 25 bases between their ends. The CDR3 contains 20 residues, cysteine and phenylalanine counted. CDR3 DNA is the only sequence kept; it has 60 bases, read in frame from the first base. TCRdb shows the sequencer as Illumina HiSeq 2500. Quantitative 5'-RACE with molecular barcodes was used to prepare TCR beta libraries. Per the original workflow: To identify disease-linked TCR variants, a new computational method was used, one built on a probabilistic model of VDJ rearrangement. TCRdb reprocessing: public reads trimmed at Q25 with fastp, clones called with MiXCR, in-frame beta chains kept. Rows are combined by CDR3 protein, so each entry shows the most common genes and DNA. The V and J calls and clone size come from TCRdb's table, not from the authors' own analysis. The sample table contains approximately 210,000 distinct CDR3 sequences; only one count was recorded for about 13% of them. The ten largest clones represent 16% of the sample.

The rearrangement combines TRBV11-2 with TRBJ2-1, with a weak D call of TRBD1 (8 bases match). The source material was blood, either unsorted or a sorted T cell fraction (not recorded which). The sequence was obtained from a male donor with ankylosing spondylitis or in good health (not recorded which). The CDR3 reads as follows: CASSLGVRGRLAVNYNEQFF. In nucleotides, the sequence is TGTGCCAGCAGCTTAGGCGTCAGGGGGCGGCTAGCGGTCAACTACAATGAGCAGTTCTTC. Outside the CDR3, residues come from the reference TRBV11-2 and TRBJ2-1 proteins, so the full variable domain is: EAGVAQSPRYKIIEKRQSVAFWCNPISGHATLYWYQQILGQGPKLLIQFQNNGVVDDSQLPKDRFSAERLKGVDSTLKIQPAKLEDSAVYLCASSLGVRGRLAVNYNEQFFGPGTRLTVL.